One sample yielded the 2 T cell receptor beta chains listed below, sequenced in a study of naive and memory T cell subsets (dated by TCRdb to about 2017). Library preparation used UMI-ligation and nested PCR. The run used an Illumina MiSeq. The beta constant-region primer consisted of an equimolar mixture of two oligonucleotides that together covered TRBC1 and TRBC2. Four rounds of PCR were used to amplify ligated cDNA, with nested alpha and beta constant-region primers being used together with the SP2 primer. TCRdb redid the processing of the public reads, applying fastp at Q25 and MiXCR, and retained in-frame beta chains. Rows matching on CDR3 protein sequence are summarized as one entry with the most common DNA and genes. This sample is represented by 120,000 or so distinct CDR3 sequences; 36% of them were singletons. The top ten clonotypes cover approximately 0.88% of the sample. Sequencing used central memory CD4+ T cells from blood. The sample's cell subset or site label is to be understood as: central memory, CD45RA- CD27+. These receptors were taken from a human donor in good health.

This rearrangement joins TRBV4-2 to TRBJ2-7; 7 bases map to TRBD2. V trimming: 0 bases; J trimming: 5 bases; junction bases outside the gene matches: 7. Germline V gene data show CDR1 as LGHNA and CDR2 as YNFKEQ. This CDR3 is built from 15 residues. Here the CDR3 DNA reads TGTGCCAGCAGCCAAGATATGCGGGAGCGGCACGAGCAGTACTTC. Translation: CASSQDMRERHEQYF.

This clonotype was recorded a few times. The CDR3 sequence: CASSLQGMRRAFF. The CDR3 DNA sequence: TGTGCCAGCTCATTACAGGGGATGAGAAGAGCTTTCTTT. J is TRBJ1-1 and V is TRBV18, with 7 bases that match TRBD1. V lost 5 bases to trimming and J lost 10 bases; unmatched junction nucleotides: 10. Germline V gives CDR1 KGHSH, CDR2 LQKENI. CDR3 size: 13 residues.